This is a list of T cell receptor beta chains from one sample in a study of beta chain features in type 1 diabetes. Assay: immunoSEQ multiplex PCR; the TCRdb copy retains only in-frame clones and omits some. The sample shows about 330,000 clones, 11% of them seen only once. Source material: naive CD4+ T cells from blood. The receptor set was obtained from a woman aged 25 to 39 in good health. CDR3s include the opening cysteine and the closing phenylalanine or tryptophan. Each record gives: V gene, clone size, D gene, J gene, CDR3 DNA, CDR3 protein. The D gene is left open where the match is weak. Expanded clones are given a class, and other clones once, few, many or no size at all.

TRBV7-3	few	TRBD2	TRBJ2-3	TGTGCCAGCAGCTTAGCTGGGACTAGCGGGAAAACAGATACGCAGTATTTT	CASSLAGTSGKTDTQYF
TRBV29-1	few	-	TRBJ1-2	TGCAGCGTTGCTGAGAACTATGGCTACACCTTC	CSVAENYGYTF
TRBV6-6	-	TRBD2	TRBJ2-1	TGTGCCAGCAGTTACTCGCGCGGGAGCGGCTACAATGAGCAGTTCTTC	CASSYSRGSGYNEQFF
TRBV19	few	-	TRBJ2-6	TGTGCCAGTACCCGCCGTAACAGGATCGACTTGTACTCTGGGGCCAACGTCCTGACTTTC	CASTRRNRIDLYSGANVLTF
TRBV4-2	few	-	TRBJ2-3	TGTGCCAGCAGCCAAGGGAGAGGGACTAGCACAGATACGCAGTATTTT	CASSQGRGTSTDTQYF
TRBV10-3	-	-	TRBJ1-1	TGTGCCATCAGTGAGCCGTCGGTGGGGGCCGAAGCTTTCTTT	CAISEPSVGAEAFF
TRBV5-1	-	-	TRBJ2-7	TGCGCCAGCAGCTTGGTAGCGGTGTCCTACGAGCAGTACTTC	CASSLVAVSYEQYF
TRBV4-1	few	-	TRBJ2-4	TGCGCCAGCAGCCACAACAGGGAGCTAGCCAAAAACATTCAGTACTTC	CASSHNRELAKNIQYF
TRBV19	-	-	TRBJ2-7	TGTGCCAGTAGAGGGGCCGCTTCCTACGAGCAGTACTTC	CASRGAASYEQYF
TRBV28	-	-	TRBJ2-5	TGTGCCAGCGGGAGACTCCAAGAGACCCAGTACTTC	CASGRLQETQYF
TRBV28	-	-	TRBJ2-7	TGTGCCAGCAGTTTCGGGGTCAACGAGCAGTACTTC	CASSFGVNEQYF
TRBV7-9	-	TRBD1	TRBJ1-1	TGTGCCAGCAGCGGACAGGGTCACACTGAAGCTTTCTTT	CASSGQGHTEAFF
TRBV9	few	TRBD1	TRBJ1-1	TGTGCCAGCAGCCCAGGGGGTTACAGGGGAGTCGGCACTGAAGCTTTCTTT	CASSPGGYRGVGTEAFF
TRBV7-2	few	-	TRBJ2-5	TGTGCCAGCAGCTTCATCGGGGGGCCAGCAGAGACCCAGTACTTC	CASSFIGGPAETQYF
TRBV18	few	TRBD1	TRBJ1-5	TGTGCCAGCTCACCAGACAGGGGGCGGATTCAGCCCCAGCATTTT	CASSPDRGRIQPQHF
TRBV7-8	-	-	TRBJ2-2	TGTGCCAGCAGCTTAGCTTCCGAGGCGAACACCGGGGAGCTGTTTTTT	CASSLASEANTGELFF